The source of this T cell receptor beta chain is a study of PD-1 blockade in mismatch repair-deficient tumors. Study-level background: Enrolled about 2012-2016, patients had progressing, pretreated mismatch repair-deficient cancers of about a dozen types.

Assay: immunoSEQ multiplex PCR; the TCRdb copy retains only in-frame clones and omits some. The sample lists about 51,000 clones; around 82% were seen once. Mismatch repair deficiency was confirmed in all patients, by PCR or immunohistochemistry. TCRs were sequenced from a few patients responding to pembrolizumab. Germline V gives CDR1 SQVTM, CDR2 ANQGSEA. The CDR3 length is 15 residues. J gave up 7 bases and V 7 bases, and 13 bases lay outside the gene matches. This clone rates as medium-sized. Its antigen remains unidentified. Points from the study as a whole: Tumor-resident clones, often absent from pretreatment blood, expanded after pembrolizumab and then contracted.

This chain connects TRBV29-1 to TRBJ1-2, with TRBD1 matching 12 bases. The sequencing here drew on peripheral blood, taken 4 weeks after starting pembrolizumab. The source is an adult with mismatch repair-deficient cancer. In DNA, the CDR3 is TGCAGCGCTGCCTATACCGGGACAGGGGGCCTTGGCTACACCTTC. It is translated as CSAAYTGTGGLGYTF. Combining the CDR3 with reference TRBV29-1 and TRBJ1-2 gives the whole variable domain SAVISQKPSRDICQRGTSLTIQCQVDSQVTMMFWYRQQPGQSLTLIATANQGSEATYESGFVIDKFPISRPNLTFSTLTVSNMSPEDSSIYLCSAAYTGTGGLGYTFGSGTRLTVV.